This TCR beta chain was documented in a study of shared clonotypes between healthy human individuals. Germline CDR1 and CDR2: SGHNT and YYREEE (reference sequence). CDR3 length: 18 amino acids. Trimming took 5 bases from V and 1 from J; bases not matched to a gene: 12. Original handling: Owing to the provision of junction-only sequences devoid of quality scores by immunoSEQ, filtering differed. The method was immunoSEQ multiplex PCR; TCRdb's version includes in-frame clones alone and lacks a portion of them. That table is the source of V, J and clone size, and D and trimming were worked out from the DNA. The data show about 490,000 clones, with roughly 78% seen just once and 9.5% to 15% held by the top ten.

This receptor was obtained from a woman aged 40 to 50 in good health. Some clones in this sample may be carry-over from other donors' samples. This chain joins TRBV5-4 and TRBJ2-5; 12 positions agree with TRBD2. Sequenced: PBMCs. For the CDR3, the DNA is TGTGCCAGCAGACCTAGCGGGAGGGATTCAAGGGTCCAAGAGACCCAGTACTTC. It yields the protein CASRPSGRDSRVQETQYF.